Presented here are 6 T cell receptor beta chains from one specimen sequenced in a study of follicular helper T cells after annual influenza vaccination. Produced via immunoSEQ multiplex PCR; TCRdb's table is partial and in-frame only. The sample holds approximately 9,900 clones; about 90% are singletons and the top ten take 0.45% to 0.5%. Sample time point: 2015-2016 season, pre-vaccination. Sequenced here: CXCR5+ CD38- circulating T follicular helper cells from blood, sampled on the day of influenza vaccination. Subset indicated: circulating Tfh, non-naive CD4+CXCR5+PD-1+ (ICOS+CD38+ or ICOS-CD38-). Every receptor here comes from an adult who received the influenza vaccine.

V is TRBV2 and J is TRBJ1-2; 11 bases align to TRBD1. V was clipped by 4 bases and J by 6 bases; unmatched bases: 7. Germline loops: CDR1 SNHLY, CDR2 FYNNEI. CDR3 length: 15 residues. The CDR3 region has the DNA TGTGCCAGCAGTGCAAGAGGACAGGGGGCGGATGGCTACACCTTC. The encoded protein is CASSARGQGADGYTF.

The chain uses TRBV4-3 and TRBJ2-4; no definite D call. V was trimmed by 0 bases and J by 8 bases, leaving 11 bases between them. Germline V CDR1 and CDR2: LGHNA, YSLEER. The CDR3 runs 14 residues. The CDR3 loop is CASSQDLDGHIQYF. For the CDR3, the DNA is TGCGCCAGCAGCCAAGATCTGGATGGGCACATTCAGTACTTC.

The V and J genes are TRBV5-1 and TRBJ2-7; 7 positions match TRBD2. J lost 1 base, V lost 0 bases, and 1 base had no gene match. The CDR3 is 14 residues long. From germline, CDR1 is SGHRS and CDR2 YFSETQ. CDR3 DNA: TGCGCCAGCAGCTTGGTGGGGGGGTCCTACGAGCAGTACTTC. Its translation is CASSLVGGSYEQYF.

The chain joins TRBV2 to TRBJ1-2; D gene uncertain. Germline assignment: CDR1 SNHLY and CDR2 FYNNEI. Trimming took off 4 bases at V and 0 bases at J, with 12 bases between the two ends. This CDR3 has 15 residues. The CDR3 DNA follows: TGTGCCAGCAGTGGTCAAGGGTTGGCTAACTATGGCTACACCTTC. Its protein is CASSGQGLANYGYTF.

J is TRBJ2-3 and V is TRBV6-1; 10 bases agree with TRBD1. CDR3 length equals 14 residues. Germline CDR1 reads MNHNS; CDR2 reads SASEGT. The trim removed 7 bases at V and 3 bases at J, leaving 4 bases unmatched. CDR3 amino acids: CASTWDRGTDTQYF. The CDR3, as DNA: TGTGCCAGCACTTGGGACAGGGGTACAGATACGCAGTATTTT.

In DNA, the CDR3 is TGTGCCAGCAGTGGTCACAGGAATCAGCCCCAGCATTTT. It specifies CASSGHRNQPQHF. The gene calls are TRBV6-5 and TRBJ1-5; D perhaps matches TRBD1 (5 bases). CDR3 length equals 13 residues. The germline V and J ends were trimmed by 5 bases and 4 bases, with 9 bases remaining between them. CDR1 is MNHEY, CDR2 SVGAGI, per germline.